A selection of T cell receptor beta chains follows, all from one sample in a study of blood T cell repertoires in COVID-19. Using immunoSEQ multiplex PCR, the repertoire was profiled, and TCRdb retains in-frame clones only, with some absent. The table lists around 380,000 clones, 70% to 90% of them singletons. Sequencing was carried out using PBMCs or T cells enriched from blood (not recorded which). These receptors were collected from a man aged 25-45 years who had recovered from COVID-19. The CDR3 runs from the conserved cysteine through the conserved F or W. A D gene is named only where the DNA matches it firmly. A row's size may be missing; if present it is once, few, many or a size class.

DNA: TGCAGCGCTTCTACAGGGGACACCATATATTTT
CDR3: CSASTGDTIYF
J: TRBJ1-3
D: TRBD1
V: TRBV29-1
size: -

DNA: TGTGCCAGCAGCCCAGGGGACGGATCTAACTATGGCTACACCTTC
CDR3: CASSPGDGSNYGYTF
J: TRBJ1-2
D: -
V: TRBV9
size: -

DNA: TGTGCCAGCAGCCCAGGGGGCTTGAGAGGGAGGTTTTTGAACACTGAAGCTTTCTTT
CDR3: CASSPGGLRGRFLNTEAFF
J: TRBJ1-1
D: TRBD1
V: TRBV11-2
size: few

DNA: TGCGCCAGCAGCTTGTCGCCCCTGAATGGAGGGCTAACGGACAATGAGCAGTTCTTC
CDR3: CASSLSPLNGGLTDNEQFF
J: TRBJ2-1
D: -
V: TRBV5-1
size: -

DNA: TGTGCCAGCAGCCTACAGGTTCGAGATTCACCCCTCCACTTT
CDR3: CASSLQVRDSPLHF
J: TRBJ1-6
D: -
V: TRBV11-1
size: few

DNA: TGTGCCAGCAGCGGTCAGGGGGCCACTGAAGCTTTCTTT
CDR3: CASSGQGATEAFF
J: TRBJ1-1
D: TRBD1
V: TRBV7-2
size: -

DNA: TGTGCCAGTATGGGACAGAGAAATTCACCCCTCCACTTT
CDR3: CASMGQRNSPLHF
J: TRBJ1-6
D: TRBD1
V: TRBV27
size: -

DNA: TGTGCCAGCAGCTTAGTGGCCCGGGCCTACGAGCAGTACTTC
CDR3: CASSLVARAYEQYF
J: TRBJ2-7
D: -
V: TRBV7-9
size: once

DNA: TGTGCCAGCAGTTACTCGAAGGACAACAATGAGCAGTTCTTC
CDR3: CASSYSKDNNEQFF
J: TRBJ2-1
D: -
V: TRBV6-5
size: -

DNA: TGTGCCAGCAGCCGATCGTTCCAGGGGAGAGGCACTGAAGCTTTCTTT
CDR3: CASSRSFQGRGTEAFF
J: TRBJ1-1
D: -
V: TRBV4-2
size: -

DNA: TGTGCCAGCAGCTTAGGGCGGGTAACCTCGATATCAGATACGCAGTATTTT
CDR3: CASSLGRVTSISDTQYF
J: TRBJ2-3
D: -
V: TRBV11-2
size: -

DNA: TGTGCCTGGAGTGTACAGGTTTATAACTATGGCTACACCTTC
CDR3: CAWSVQVYNYGYTF
J: TRBJ1-2
D: -
V: TRBV30
size: -

DNA: TGCGCCAGCAGTCCTGGGGAGTGGCCAGATACGCAGTATTTT
CDR3: CASSPGEWPDTQYF
J: TRBJ2-3
D: -
V: TRBV10-1
size: -